The present T cell receptor beta chain was sequenced within a study of naive and memory T cell subsets. Study-wide results and caveats: Expression changes during T cell differentiation may affect RNA-based TCR counts. TCR abundance followed a power law differing between naive and memory subsets.

Remarks on this clonotype: Its antigen remains unidentified. A much larger clonotype is one base distant, so this may be a read error.

An equimolar mix of two oligonucleotides served as the beta constant-region primer for TRBC1 and TRBC2. In TCRdb, the UMI-ligation and nested PCR reads were re-called with MiXCR into one record per CDR3 protein. The sample holds about 90,000 distinct CDR3 sequences, approximately 6.5% seen once. Germline CDR1 and CDR2: LGHNA and YNFKEQ. This CDR3 is 15 amino acids long. With V trimmed by 0 bases and J by 14 bases, 6 bases remained unmatched. The source material was central memory CD4+ T cells from blood. The V gene is TRBV4-2, the J gene TRBJ1-6; 11 bases agree with TRBD1. The receptor's source is a human donor in good health. The CDR3 is CASSQDGTGGSTLHF. The CDR3 DNA reads TGTGCCAGCAGCCAAGACGGGACAGGGGGGTCAACCCTCCACTTT.